Each of the 25 T cell receptor beta chains below was sequenced from the same sample in a study of cytomegalovirus exposure and HLA in healthy donors. PCR used 60 Vbeta primers and 13 Jbeta primers. Libraries were prepared by immunoSEQ multiplex PCR; TCRdb keeps only in-frame clonotypes and omits some of them. Of some 60,000 clones listed, less than 85% are singletons. Sample: PBMCs. These receptors all stem from a woman aged 30 to 39 in good health and CMV-seronegative.

The chain links TRBV6-5 to TRBJ1-2; maybe TRBD1 (5 bases). Trimming stripped 4 bases from V and 0 bases from J, with 12 bases between. The CDR3 runs to 15 residues. Germline loops: CDR1 MNHEY, CDR2 SVGAGI. The CDR3 sequence: CASSWGREANYGYTF. As DNA, the CDR3 is TGTGCCAGCAGTTGGGGCAGAGAGGCTAACTATGGCTACACCTTC.

This clone was found a few times. V and J are TRBV2 and TRBJ1-4; TRBD1 matches at 7 bases. Germline V gene data show CDR1 as SNHLY and CDR2 as FYNNEI. The CDR3 contains 14 residues. With 7 bases clipped from V and 8 bases from J, the junction kept 10 bases outside the gene matches. The DNA for the CDR3 is TGTGCCAGCATCATGACCAGGGGGGACGAAAAACTGTTTTTT. Its translation: CASIMTRGDEKLFF.

The rearrangement links TRBV9 to TRBJ2-7, with 8 bases lining up with TRBD1. Germline V lookup: CDR1 SGDLS, CDR2 YYNGEE. This CDR3 is 13 amino acids long. V was clipped by 4 bases and J by 6 bases; unmatched bases: 6. The CDR3 spells CASSSGTGSEQYF. The CDR3 region has the DNA TGTGCCAGCAGCTCCGGGACAGGTTCCGAGCAGTACTTC.

The chain is built from TRBV5-1 and TRBJ1-2; 7 positions agree with TRBD1. J was trimmed by 2 bases and V by 5 bases; bases with no gene match: 12. The CDR3 sequence is 16 residues long. Germline lookup yields CDR1 SGHRS and CDR2 YFSETQ. In DNA form, the CDR3 reads TGCGCCAGCAGACCTCTTCCCCAACAGGGGAACTATGGCTACACCTTC. Translation: CASRPLPQQGNYGYTF.

This clone occurred a few times. The chain couples TRBV2 to TRBJ1-1; the match to TRBD1 covers 7 bases. J gave up 0 bases and V 4 bases, and 2 bases lay outside the gene matches. The CDR3 has 14 amino acids. CDR1 SNHLY and CDR2 FYNNEI come from the germline V gene. CDR3 nucleotide sequence: TGTGCCAGCAGTGTAGACAGGGTGAACACTGAAGCTTTCTTT. Translating it yields CASSVDRVNTEAFF.

The chain employs TRBV5-1 and TRBJ2-3, with 13 bases identical to TRBD2. This CDR3 is built from 15 residues. The germline V gene has CDR1 SGHRS and CDR2 YFSETQ. The V gene end was trimmed by 6 bases and the J gene end by 5 bases; junction bases not matched to a gene: 6. The CDR3 region has the DNA TGCGCCAGCACGACTAGCGGGAGGCCAGGAGATACGCAGTATTTT. This codes for CASTTSGRPGDTQYF.

The chain uses TRBV19 and TRBJ2-3, with TRBD2 identical over 11 bases. Germline V gene sequence: CDR1 LNHDA, CDR2 SQIVND (reference sequence). The CDR3 runs to 15 residues. V gave up 6 bases and J gave up 2 bases; unmatched junction bases: 4. In DNA form, the CDR3 reads TGTGCCAGTAGGACGACTAGCGGGGCCACAGATACGCAGTATTTT. This codes for CASRTTSGATDTQYF.

This sequence joins TRBV5-1 and TRBJ2-3; D not resolved. Trimming stripped 0 bases from V and 4 bases from J, with 15 bases between. CDR1 SGHRS and CDR2 YFSETQ come from the germline V gene. CDR3 length equals 16 residues. The CDR3 sequence: CASSLVTGGSPDTQYF. The CDR3 nucleotides are TGCGCCAGCAGCTTGGTAACGGGTGGGTCCCCAGATACGCAGTATTTT.

The V call is TRBV6-5, the J call TRBJ1-5, with D maybe TRBD1 (5 bases). Trimming cost V 5 bases and J 6 bases, with 14 bases left between them. Germline lookup yields CDR1 MNHEY and CDR2 SVGAGI. There are 14 residues in the CDR3. The CDR3 spells CASSDKGLGQPQHF. The CDR3 coding sequence is TGTGCCAGCAGTGATAAGGGACTTGGTCAGCCCCAGCATTTT.

The V call is TRBV5-1, the J call TRBJ2-7; D might be TRBD2 (6 bases). The V gene lost 0 bases and the J gene lost 4 bases, with 11 bases spanning the gap. Germline V gene data show CDR1 as SGHRS and CDR2 as YFSETQ. There are 14 residues in the CDR3. CDR3 protein: CASSLASDGYEQYF. In DNA form, the CDR3 reads TGCGCCAGCAGCTTGGCTAGCGATGGGTACGAGCAGTACTTC. Full variable domain (rest looked up from reference TRBV5-1 and TRBJ2-7): KAGVTQTPRYLIKTRGQQVTLSCSPISGHRSVSWYQQTPGQGLQFLFEYFSETQRNKGNFPGRFSGRQFSNSRSEMNVSTLELGDSALYLCASSLASDGYEQYFGPGTRLTVT.

The V and J genes are TRBV6-5 and TRBJ2-2; no reliable D call. The CDR3 has 12 amino acids. From germline, CDR1 is MNHEY and CDR2 SVGAGI. Trimming cost V 5 bases and J 6 bases, with 7 bases left between them. The CDR3 DNA is TGTGCCAGCAGTCCATTTGCCGGGGAGCTGTTTTTT. Its protein is CASSPFAGELFF.

This CDR3 reads CAWSGASEAFF. Written as DNA, the CDR3 is TGTGCCTGGAGTGGGGCAAGTGAAGCTTTCTTT. The chain couples TRBV30 to TRBJ1-1; D not resolved. There are 11 residues in the CDR3. Trimming removed 1 base from V and 7 bases from J, with 7 bases in between. Germline V CDR1 and CDR2: GTSNPN, SVGIG (reference sequence).

This clone appeared a single time. V gene TRBV27 combines with J gene TRBJ1-5, with 9 bases identical to TRBD1. The junction had 10 bases not matched to a gene; V was cut back by 9 bases and J by 7 bases. CDR1 and CDR2 from the germline V gene are MNHEY and SMNVEV (reference sequence). The CDR3 contains 14 residues. The DNA for the CDR3 is TGTGCCAGTTCGGGACAGGGTGAATGGCAGCCCCAGCATTTT. Its translation is CASSGQGEWQPQHF.

This sequence joins TRBV5-4 and TRBJ2-5; perhaps TRBD1 as D (6 bases). This CDR3 has 14 amino acids. V gave up 4 bases and J gave up 4 bases, with 14 bases separating them. Germline V gene data show CDR1 as SGHNT and CDR2 as YYREEE (reference sequence). DNA for the CDR3: TGTGCCAGCAGCCTCTCGGGCAGGGGAGAGACCCAGTACTTC. Translating gives CASSLSGRGETQYF.

The genes are TRBV28 and TRBJ1-3; D is ambiguous. Germline loops: CDR1 MDHEN, CDR2 SYDVKM. Trimming took off 8 bases at V and 3 bases at J, with 11 bases between the two ends. CDR3 size: 13 residues. The CDR3 DNA follows: TGTGCCAGCGGAAAAGGGAGTGGAAACACCATATATTTT. It translates to CASGKGSGNTIYF.

The chain combines TRBV2 with TRBJ1-2, with D uncertain. The CDR3 contains 14 residues. Trimming left V 3 bases short and J 6 bases short, with 14 bases between. From germline, CDR1 is SNHLY and CDR2 FYNNEI. The CDR3, as DNA: TGTGCCAGCAGTGAGGGGAGATGGACGGATGGCTACACCTTC. This sequence encodes CASSEGRWTDGYTF. Combining the CDR3 with reference TRBV2 and TRBJ1-2 gives the whole variable domain EPEVTQTPSHQVTQMGQEVILRCVPISNHLYFYWYRQILGQKVEFLVSFYNNEISEKSEIFDDQFSVERPDGSNFTLKIRSTKLEDSAMYFCASSEGRWTDGYTFGSGTRLTVV.

The rearrangement uses TRBV6-4 and TRBJ1-2, with 10 bases lining up with TRBD1. The germline gives CDR1 MRHNA, CDR2 SNTAGT. V was clipped by 5 bases and J by 2 bases; unmatched bases: 2. The CDR3 spans 14 residues. As DNA, the CDR3 is TGTGCCAGCAGTCCGGGACAGGGGAACTATGGCTACACCTTC. Protein: CASSPGQGNYGYTF.

The chain is built from TRBV25-1 and TRBJ1-1, with D possibly matching TRBD1 (5 bases). The CDR3 covers 15 residues. The germline V and J ends were trimmed by 4 bases and 2 bases, with 14 bases remaining between them. From germline, CDR1 is MGHDK and CDR2 SYGVNS. The CDR3 sequence is CASSARQPSNTEAFF. CDR3 coding DNA: TGTGCCAGCAGTGCGCGACAGCCGTCAAACACTGAAGCTTTCTTT.

The genes are TRBV19 and TRBJ1-2; TRBD1 matches at 7 bases. J was trimmed by 6 bases and V by 7 bases; bases with no gene match: 11. CDR1 and CDR2 from the germline V gene are LNHDA and SQIVND (reference sequence). The CDR3 sequence is 14 residues long. The CDR3 bases are TGTGCCAGTAACTTCAGACAGGGCGTAGATGGCTACACCTTC. It yields the protein CASNFRQGVDGYTF.

The chain recombines TRBV10-2 with TRBJ2-1, with D maybe TRBD2 (6 bases). The V end lost 2 bases, the J end lost 4 bases, and 12 bases lay between the germline ends. Germline CDR1 WSHSY, CDR2 SAAADI. This CDR3 region has 15 residues. The DNA for the CDR3 is TGCGCCAGCAGTGAGGTGCGGGGCCCTTACAATGAGCAGTTCTTC. Protein product: CASSEVRGPYNEQFF.

The V gene is TRBV7-9, the J gene TRBJ2-7; TRBD2 aligns across 11 bases. This CDR3 is 15 amino acids long. Trimming at V came to 5 bases and at J to 4 bases, leaving 7 bases not matched to a gene. Germline V CDR1 and CDR2: SEHNR, FQNEAQ (reference sequence). The CDR3 here is CASSLLAGVGYEQYF. DNA for the CDR3: TGTGCCAGCAGCCTACTAGCGGGAGTAGGATACGAGCAGTACTTC.

The rearrangement joins TRBV7-6 to TRBJ1-5; D is uncertain. From germline, CDR1 is SGHVS and CDR2 FNYEAQ. Trimming pared 1 base from V and 3 bases from J, leaving 10 bases between. CDR3 length: 15 residues. DNA of the CDR3: TGTGCCAGCAGCTTAGGGCCTTTTGACAATCAGCCCCAGCATTTT. This encodes CASSLGPFDNQPQHF.

The chain employs TRBV19 and TRBJ1-5; D is undetermined. This CDR3 contains 15 residues. V was shortened by 2 bases and J by 2 bases, with 10 bases between the two germline ends. The germline V gene encodes CDR1 LNHDA and CDR2 SQIVND (reference sequence). CDR3 in DNA: TGTGCCAGTAGTATAAATGGGCAGGGCAATCAGCCCCAGCATTTT. Its translation is CASSINGQGNQPQHF.

The V call is TRBV28, the J call TRBJ2-2; TRBD2 aligns across 12 bases. Germline values: CDR1 MDHEN, CDR2 SYDVKM. This CDR3 is 13 amino acids long. With V trimmed by 8 bases and J by 6 bases, 1 base remained unmatched. DNA of the CDR3: TGTGCCAGCCGACTAGCGGGAGCCGGGGAGCTGTTTTTT. Its protein product is CASRLAGAGELFF. Full variable domain (outside the CDR3, taken from reference TRBV28 and TRBJ2-2): DVKVTQSSRYLVKRTGEKVFLECVQDMDHENMFWYRQDPGLGLRLIYFSYDVKMKEKGDIPEGYSVSREKKERFSLILESASTNQTSMYLCASRLAGAGELFFGEGSRLTVL.

V gene TRBV9 combines with J gene TRBJ1-2; TRBD1 is a possible D gene (5 bases). The V and J ends lost 3 bases and 7 bases respectively, with 10 bases between them. This CDR3 spans 12 amino acids. Looked up from germline, CDR1 is SGDLS and CDR2 is YYNGEE. CDR3 sequence: CASSARQFGYTF. The CDR3, as DNA: TGTGCCAGCAGCGCCCGACAGTTTGGCTACACCTTC.